The 14 T cell receptor beta chains reported below all come from one sample, sequenced in a study of tissue T cells after allogeneic stem cell transplantation. Clones were read by immunoSEQ multiplex PCR, and TCRdb kept only the in-frame ones, dropping some. Among some 3,000 clones, 50% were seen once, and the ten largest hold 22%. Time point reported: mouse harvest day 14 after allogeneic transplant. Tail vein injection delivered 10^7 T-cell-depleted bone marrow cells and 10^6 splenic CD5+ T cells. The sequenced sample consisted of gut tissue. Receptor source: a female BALB/c mouse given C57BL/6 T cells with graft-versus-host disease after an allogeneic hematopoietic cell transplant.

Within the sample, this clone is large. Germline and genes: mouse. The CDR3 sequence: CGARGGHSDYTF. The covered CDR3 bases are TGTGGTGCTAGGGGGGGCCACTCCGACTACACC. The chain is built from TRBV20 and TRBJ1-2, with a weak D call TRBD1 (5 bases). The read ends 1 residue early relative to the CDR3; the germline J gene fills the gap. Germline CDR1 and CDR2: GFQATS and STVNSAI. This CDR3 comprises 12 residues. V dropped 1 base and J dropped 3 bases, with 6 bases sitting between them.

Turning to this clone: Gene names follow the mouse nomenclature. Read sequence stops 1 residue before the CDR3 end, and the germline J gene provides the missing end. The chain couples TRBV26 to TRBJ1-1; D is uncertain. Germline V gives CDR1 KGHPV, CDR2 FQNQEV (reference sequence). The V end was cut by 5 bases, the J end by 1 base, with 2 bases between. The CDR3 is 11 amino acids. CDR3 DNA (partial): TGTGCCAGCAGTAAAAACACAGAAGTCTTC. Translating gives CASSKNTEVF. The full-length CDR3 reads as CASSKNTEVFF.

To note about this clone: Gene names refer to mouse genes. Read coverage stops 1 residue before the CDR3 terminus; the germline J gene supplies the remainder. The V call is TRBV1, the J call TRBJ1-1; D may be TRBD1 (5 bases). Germline V gene lookup returns CDR1 NSQYPW and CDR2 LRSPGD (reference sequence). Trimming pared 0 bases from V and 4 bases from J, leaving 9 bases between. The CDR3 consists of 14 residues. The CDR3 is CTCSADRGVTEVFF. CDR3 DNA, as far as it was read: TGCACCTGCAGTGCAGATCGGGGGGTCACAGAAGTCTTC. The whole variable domain, filled in from reference TRBV1 and TRBJ1-1, reads VTLLEQNPRWRLVPRGQAVNLRCILKNSQYPWMSWYQQDLQKQLQWLFTLRSPGDKEVKSLPGADYLATRVTDTELRLQVANMSQGRTLYCTCSADRGVTEVFFGKGTRLTVV.

On this clone: Mouse names are used for the genes. The missing CDR3 end, 1 residue past where the read stops, is filled in from the germline J gene. The chain recombines TRBV26 with TRBJ2-3; 10 nucleotides match TRBD2. Germline trimming cut 4 bases from V and 1 base from J; bases unmatched to any gene: 2. The V gene's germline CDR1 is KGHPV and CDR2 FQNQEV (reference sequence). The CDR3 consists of 15 residues. The CDR3: CASSPGLGGAETLYF. Partial CDR3 DNA: TGTGCCAGCAGTCCTGGACTGGGGGGTGCAGAAACGCTGTAT.

Sample share makes this clone large. Gene names and germline match the mouse. The sequenced CDR3 bases are TGTGCTATAACTGGGGGGATTGCTGAGCAGTTC. It translates to CAITGGIAEQF. The entire CDR3 protein is CAITGGIAEQFF. This chain connects TRBV29 to TRBJ2-1; 9 bases fit TRBD2. The read terminates 1 residue before the CDR3 end, so the remaining end is supplied by the germline J gene. Germline V gene lookup returns CDR1 MSHET and CDR2 SYDVDS. The CDR3 spans 12 residues. After removal of 10 bases from V and 6 bases from J, the junction contained 4 bases not matched to a gene. Drawing the rest from reference TRBV29 and TRBJ2-1, the complete variable domain is DMKVTQMPRYLIKRMGENVLLECGQDMSHETMYWYRQDPGLGLQLIYISYDVDSNSEGDIPKGYRVSRKKREHFSLILDSAKTNQTSVYFCAITGGIAEQFFGPGTRLTVL.

This clone appeared a few times. Germline and genes here are mouse. The read terminates 1 residue ahead of where the CDR3 ends, so the germline J gene completes it. The rearrangement links TRBV3 to TRBJ2-4; D is unresolved. There are 14 residues in the CDR3. Trimming took 2 bases from V and 0 from J, leaving 6 bases between them. Germline-derived CDR1 and CDR2 are SNHLY and FYNGKV (reference sequence). The CDR3 reads CASSLRGSQNTLYF. CDR3 DNA (partial): TGTGCCAGCAGCTTACGGGGTAGTCAAAACACCTTGTAC.

Concerning this clone: Genes and germline are mouse. The read gets to within 1 residue of the CDR3 end, and the germline J gene fills in the rest. The V gene is TRBV5, the J gene TRBJ1-1; no clear D. The CDR3 has 14 amino acids. The V and J ends lost 0 bases and 0 bases respectively, with 5 bases between them. Germline CDR1 LGHNA, CDR2 YNLKQL (reference sequence). The CDR3 DNA, read in part, is TGTGCCAGCAGCCAAGAACCCCAGAACACAGAAGTCTTC. This codes for CASSQEPQNTEVF. The entire CDR3 sequence reads CASSQEPQNTEVFF.

For this clone: Gene and germline names: mouse. The DNA ends 1 residue before the CDR3 does, and the rest of the CDR3 is filled in from the germline J gene. The rearrangement uses TRBV26 and TRBJ2-7; the D call may be TRBD1 or TRBD2 (5 bases each). V lost 3 bases to trimming and J lost 4 bases, with 16 bases between them. Germline CDR1 reads KGHPV; CDR2 reads FQNQEV (reference sequence). The CDR3 is 15 amino acids. The sequenced CDR3 bases are TGTGCCAGCAGTCTTGGGCAGGGAAGGACTTATGAACAGTAC. This gives the protein CASSLGQGRTYEQY. The whole CDR3 reads CASSLGQGRTYEQYF.

By frequency in the sample, this clone is medium-sized. The germline and genes are mouse ones. The read terminates 1 residue ahead of where the CDR3 ends, so the germline J gene completes it. The chain links TRBV12-1 to TRBJ2-1; 7 bases fit TRBD1. The CDR3 is 14 amino acids. J lost 7 bases, V lost 0 bases, and 5 bases had no gene match. Germline V gene lookup returns CDR1 SGHSN and CDR2 HYEKVE. The CDR3 bases that were read are TGTGCCAGCTCTCTCGAGACAGGGAGGGCTGAGCAGTTC. It encodes CASSLETGRAEQF. The whole CDR3 sequence reads CASSLETGRAEQFF. Full variable domain (outside the CDR3, taken from reference TRBV12-1 and TRBJ2-1): DSGVVQSPRHIIKEKGGRSVLTCIPISGHSNVVWYQQTLGKELKFLIQHYEKVERDKGFLPSRFSVQQFDDYHSEMNMSALELEDSAMYFCASSLETGRAEQFFGPGTRLTVL.

This clone was counted a single time. Any gene name here is a mouse gene name. The CDR3 is cut off 1 residue early in the read; its end comes from the germline J gene. This chain links TRBV5 with TRBJ2-5, with TRBD1 matching 8 bases. There are 14 residues in the CDR3. V shed 0 bases and J 6 bases; nucleotides not matched to a gene: 2. Germline V gives CDR1 LGHNA, CDR2 YNLKQL (reference sequence). The sequenced part of the CDR3 DNA is TGTGCCAGCAGCCAAGACAGGGGGCGTGACACCCAGTAC. Translating gives CASSQDRGRDTQY. The complete CDR3 sequence is CASSQDRGRDTQYF.

A word on this clone: All gene names here are mouse names. The read comes to an end 1 residue before the CDR3 does, leaving the germline J gene to fill in the end. This rearrangement joins TRBV19 to TRBJ2-4, with 12 bases lining up with TRBD1. Per the germline V gene, CDR1 is FNHDT and CDR2 is SITEND (reference sequence). The CDR3 consists of 16 residues. J gave up 1 base and V 2 bases, and 2 bases lay outside the gene matches. CDR3 DNA (partial): TGTGCCAGCAGTATTGGGACAGGGGGCGGTCAAAACACCTTGTAC. Translation: CASSIGTGGGQNTLY. The whole CDR3 is CASSIGTGGGQNTLYF.

Note on this clone: The germline and genes are mouse ones. The read halts 1 residue ahead of the CDR3 end, with the missing end drawn from the germline J gene. The V and J genes are TRBV26 and TRBJ2-3; 8 positions match TRBD1. Germline V CDR1 and CDR2: KGHPV, FQNQEV (reference sequence). V dropped 4 bases and J dropped 1; count of bases not matched to a gene: 4. CDR3 length: 15 amino acids. The CDR3 bases that were read are TGTGCCAGCAGTCGACAGGGGTGGGGTGCAGAAACGCTGTAT. It yields the protein CASSRQGWGAETLY. The entire CDR3 protein reads CASSRQGWGAETLYF.

As to this clone: The genes are named according to mouse. The read halts 1 residue ahead of the CDR3 end, with the missing end drawn from the germline J gene. This rearrangement joins TRBV26 to TRBJ2-7; 7 bases line up with TRBD2. Germline CDR1 and CDR2: KGHPV and FQNQEV (reference sequence). With 2 bases clipped from V and 2 bases from J, the junction kept 0 bases outside the gene matches. The CDR3 is 13 amino acids. This chain's CDR3 is CASSLGGAYEQYF. The sequenced CDR3 bases are TGTGCCAGCAGTCTGGGGGGGGCCTATGAACAGTAC.

Comment on this clone: Gene names are mouse gene names. The read ends 1 residue early relative to the CDR3; the germline J gene fills the gap. This chain uses TRBV23 with TRBJ2-4; TRBD2 was called by the table and not checked on the DNA. CDR3 length: 15 residues. CDR1 and CDR2 (germline): KGHTA, FQNQQP. The CDR3 is CSSSQSMGGKNTLYF. The sequenced part of the CDR3 DNA is TGCTCCAGCAGTCAATCGATGGGGGGGAAAAACACCTTGTAC.